The 9 T cell receptor beta chains presented below share a single source sample, sequenced in a study of T-cell reconstitution after alpha-beta-depleted transplantation in children. TCRbeta library preparation incorporated unique molecular identifiers. TCRdb processed the PCR reads anew with MiXCR; each CDR3 protein has one entry. Of 3,000 to 4,000 distinct CDR3 sequences in the sample, around 10% were seen once. Sequencing used PBMCs, mostly from graft donor cells, obtained 360 days after TCRalphabeta/CD19-depleted stem cell transplant. These receptors came from a patient aged 2-10 years who had a stem cell transplant for inherited bone marrow failure, so the T cells may come from the graft donor.

This clonotype was found many times. This chain links TRBV7-9 with TRBJ2-7; D remains unclear. V lost 6 bases and J lost 3, with 12 bases in between. CDR3 length: 13 residues. Per germline, CDR1 SEHNR and CDR2 FQNEAQ (reference sequence). CDR3 sequence reads: CASRSGLNYEQYF. The CDR3 bases are TGTGCCAGCAGGTCAGGTCTTAACTACGAGCAGTACTTC.

This clonotype is deemed medium-sized. The chain links TRBV7-9 to TRBJ2-1; TRBD2 might be the D (6 bases). The CDR3 loop spans 12 amino acids. Per the germline V gene, CDR1 is SEHNR and CDR2 is FQNEAQ (reference sequence). V was trimmed by 4 bases and J by 8 bases, leaving 9 bases between them. CDR3 DNA sequence: TGTGCCAGCAGCTGGACTATCGATGAGCAGTTCTTC. Its protein is CASSWTIDEQFF.

This clonotype was observed many times. The V gene is TRBV20-1, the J gene TRBJ1-3; D unresolved. The CDR3 covers 14 residues. Trimming cost V 3 bases and J 1 base, with 10 bases left between them. CDR1 DFQATT and CDR2 SNEGSKA come from the germline V gene (reference sequence). The CDR3 protein is CSASKPWSGNTIYF. CDR3 DNA sequence: TGCAGTGCTAGCAAACCCTGGTCTGGAAACACCATATATTTT.

This clonotype occurred many times. The chain employs TRBV7-2 and TRBJ1-5; D unclear. V was cut by 3 bases and J by 3 bases, with 9 bases left in between. Germline V gene lookup returns CDR1 SGHTA and CDR2 FQGNSA. The CDR3 is 14 residues long. The CDR3 nucleotides are TGTGCCAGCAGCTTTGGCAGGTTCAATCAGCCCCAGCATTTT. This sequence encodes CASSFGRFNQPQHF.

This clonotype was recorded at least ten times. J is TRBJ2-3 and V is TRBV7-9, with D possibly being TRBD1 or TRBD2 (5 bases each). The CDR3 extends over 14 amino acids. Germline assignment: CDR1 SEHNR and CDR2 FQNEAQ (reference sequence). Trimming shortened V by 9 bases and J by 0 bases, and 13 bases separated the two germline ends. The CDR3 here is CASRPGASTDTQYF. As DNA, the CDR3 is TGTGCCAGTCGGCCCGGGGCTAGCACAGATACGCAGTATTTT.

This clonotype was recorded at least ten times. V gene TRBV11-2 combines with J gene TRBJ2-1; TRBD2 might be the D (5 bases). The CDR3 is 15 amino acids. V was trimmed by 1 base and J by 4 bases, leaving 11 bases between them. Germline V gene sequence: CDR1 SGHAT, CDR2 FQNNGV. The CDR3 coding sequence is TGTGCCAGCAGCTTAGTACTGGACTCATACAATGAGCAGTTCTTC. This sequence encodes CASSLVLDSYNEQFF.

This clonotype appeared a few times. V gene TRBV5-4 combines with J gene TRBJ2-7; TRBD2 matches 7 bases. From germline, CDR1 is SGHNT and CDR2 YYREEE (reference sequence). V lost 0 bases to trimming and J lost 6 bases; unmatched junction nucleotides: 18. The CDR3 totals 18 residues. CDR3 sequence reads: CASSLGTREMGRESEQYF. The CDR3 DNA sequence: TGTGCCAGCAGCTTGGGTACGCGGGAGATGGGTCGGGAATCCGAGCAGTACTTC.

This clonotype was seen repeatedly, ten times or more. V and J are TRBV2 and TRBJ2-7, with a weak D call TRBD2 (6 bases). The V end lost 6 bases, the J end lost 4 bases, and 16 bases lay between the germline ends. The CDR3 length is 14 residues. CDR1 is SNHLY and CDR2 is FYNNEI in the germline V gene. The CDR3 sequence is CASRPGRTLYEQYF. CDR3 sequence (DNA): TGTGCCAGCAGACCCGGGAGAACCCTATACGAGCAGTACTTC.

This clonotype appeared many times. V gene TRBV20-1 combines with J gene TRBJ2-1; 9 positions agree with TRBD2. This CDR3 is built from 15 residues. Unmatched junction bases numbered 5, after V lost 5 bases and J lost 0 bases. Germline assignment: CDR1 DFQATT and CDR2 SNEGSKA (reference sequence). Here the CDR3 reads CSAGLAGSSYNEQFF. The CDR3 bases are TGCAGTGCTGGTCTAGCGGGGAGCTCCTACAATGAGCAGTTCTTC.